The clone carrying this TCR beta chain appeared a single time. The data were obtained in a study of blood T cell repertoires in COVID-19. Looking at the study overall: Acute and convalescent COVID-19 samples came from the United States, Italy and Spain. The analysed material was cDNA or gDNA that came from T cells, B-cell-depleted T cells, or PBMCs.

Assay used: immunoSEQ multiplex PCR; TCRdb lists only in-frame clones, some missing. This table has about 88,000 clones, around nine tenths appearing once. Trimming stripped 6 bases from V and 6 bases from J, with 14 bases between. The CDR3 has 13 residues. Germline-derived CDR1 and CDR2 are LGHDT and YNNKEL (reference sequence). The sequence derives from an older woman with COVID-19, enrolled during active disease. The chain carries TRBV3-1 (or the pseudogene TRBV3-2) and TRBJ1-1, with D unclear. Sequencing input: peripheral blood. The chain's CDR3 is CASSVTGGAEAFF. The CDR3 nucleotides read TGTGCCAGCAGTGTGACGGGTGGCGCTGAAGCTTTCTTT.